The 19 T cell receptor beta chains reported below all come from one sample, sequenced in a study of cytomegalovirus exposure and HLA in healthy donors. Primers included in the PCR were 60 Vbeta and 13 Jbeta primers. Clones were sequenced by immunoSEQ multiplex PCR, and TCRdb holds only the in-frame ones, with some missing. The repertoire holds tens of thousands of clones, with 83% as singletons. Input material: PBMCs. Source of these receptors: a man aged 25-40 years in good health and CMV-seronegative.

In this sample, this clone turned up a few times. The chain employs TRBV2 and TRBJ1-1, with 9 nucleotides matching TRBD1. Germline V gene lookup returns CDR1 SNHLY and CDR2 FYNNEI. The CDR3 covers 13 residues. V shed 6 bases and J 3 bases; nucleotides not matched to a gene: 2. Here the CDR3 DNA reads TGTGCCAGCAGGGGACAGGGTGACACTGAAGCTTTCTTT. Amino acid sequence: CASRGQGDTEAFF. The full variable domain, with the rest looked up from reference TRBV2 and TRBJ1-1, is EPEVTQTPSHQVTQMGQEVILRCVPISNHLYFYWYRQILGQKVEFLVSFYNNEISEKSEIFDDQFSVERPDGSNFTLKIRSTKLEDSAMYFCASRGQGDTEAFFGQGTRLTVV.

This clone was seen a handful of times. J is TRBJ1-1 and V is TRBV11-3; a possible D gene is TRBD1 (5 bases). The V gene's germline CDR1 is SGHNT and CDR2 YENEEA. This CDR3 spans 13 amino acids. Trimming pared 1 base from V and 11 bases from J, leaving 14 bases between. The DNA of the CDR3 is TGTGCCAGCAGCTTAGCTCCGGGAGGGGAGGCTTTCTTT. Amino acid sequence: CASSLAPGGEAFF.

The chain combines TRBV27 with TRBJ2-1; D might be TRBD2 (5 bases). The CDR3 contains 13 residues. V was clipped by 0 bases and J by 12 bases, with 12 bases between them. CDR1 and CDR2 (germline): MNHEY, SMNVEV (reference sequence). The CDR3 nucleotides read TGTGCCAGCAGTTTATCATGGGGAGTCGGGCAGTTCTTC. As protein: CASSLSWGVGQFF.

This chain uses TRBV7-6 with TRBJ2-1; TRBD1 matches 7 bases. This CDR3 comprises 15 residues. The ends lost 1 base at V and 6 bases at J; junction bases unmatched: 6. Germline values: CDR1 SGHVS, CDR2 FNYEAQ. CDR3 nucleotides: TGTGCCAGCAGCTTAGGGCCGGCAGGGGGCAATGAGCAGTTCTTC. As protein: CASSLGPAGGNEQFF.

DNA for the CDR3: TGTGCCAGCAGCTCAAACTCAGGGACTAGCGGGAGTTCCTCCTACAATGAGCAGTTCTTC. Translated, it gives CASSSNSGTSGSSSYNEQFF. This chain connects TRBV11-3 to TRBJ2-1; TRBD2 matches 14 bases. The CDR3 totals 20 residues. Germline CDR1 and CDR2: SGHNT and YENEEA. The J segment lost 0 bases and the V segment lost 4 bases, leaving 11 bases of the junction unmatched.

J is TRBJ2-5 and V is TRBV19; weak D call: TRBD1 (6 bases). The CDR3 extends over 16 amino acids. V dropped 4 bases and J dropped 4 bases, with 19 bases sitting between them. The germline CDR1 and CDR2 sequences are LNHDA and SQIVND (reference sequence). This CDR3 is CASSTRGDSRGETQYF. Written as DNA, the CDR3 is TGTGCCAGTAGTACCCGGGGCGATTCCAGGGGAGAGACCCAGTACTTC.

This clone showed up just a few times. V and J are TRBV6-6 and TRBJ2-2; D possibly corresponds to TRBD1 (7 bases). Germline loops: CDR1 MNHNY, CDR2 SVGAGI (reference sequence). V lost 8 bases and J 0 bases, leaving 10 bases between the germline ends. The CDR3 is 14 residues long. The CDR3 DNA reads as TGTGCCAGCGGGGGGACAGCGAACACCGGGGAGCTGTTTTTT. Translated, it gives CASGGTANTGELFF.

The chain couples TRBV2 to TRBJ2-2, with TRBD2 identical over 8 bases. After removal of 3 bases from V and 4 bases from J, the junction contained 4 bases not matched to a gene. The CDR3 consists of 15 residues. Per the germline V gene, CDR1 is SNHLY and CDR2 is FYNNEI. The CDR3 coding sequence is TGTGCCAGCAGTGATGTAGCGGGGTCCACCGGGGAGCTGTTTTTT. The encoded protein is CASSDVAGSTGELFF.

J is TRBJ2-7 and V is TRBV7-6; 7 bases match TRBD1. With 1 base clipped from V and 4 bases from J, the junction kept 1 base outside the gene matches. The CDR3 is made up of 13 amino acids. From germline, CDR1 is SGHVS and CDR2 FNYEAQ. CDR3 sequence: CASSLDRGYEQYF. The CDR3, as DNA: TGTGCCAGCAGCTTAGACAGGGGTTACGAGCAGTACTTC.

This clone was seen just once. CDR3 in DNA: TGTGCCAGCAGCTTCGGACAGGGAAACACCATATATTTT. It specifies CASSFGQGNTIYF. The chain links TRBV5-6 to TRBJ1-3, with D perhaps TRBD1 (6 bases). The CDR3 is made up of 13 amino acids. Looked up from germline, CDR1 is SGHDT and CDR2 is YYEEEE. Between the trimmed V and J ends, which lost 2 bases and 4 bases, there was a span of 7 bases. Full variable domain (missing parts from reference TRBV5-6 and TRBJ1-3): DAGVTQSPTHLIKTRGQQVTLRCSPKSGHDTVSWYQQALGQGPQFIFQYYEEEERQRGNFPDRFSGHQFPNYSSELNVNALLLGDSALYLCASSFGQGNTIYFGEGSWLTVV.

This rearrangement joins TRBV18 to TRBJ1-1; 10 bases map to TRBD1. CDR1 is KGHSH and CDR2 is LQKENI in the germline V gene. The CDR3 covers 17 residues. With 2 bases clipped from V and 5 bases from J, the junction kept 11 bases outside the gene matches. CDR3 in amino acids: CASSPDLDRGRGTEAFF. CDR3 nucleotides: TGTGCCAGCTCACCAGACTTAGACAGGGGGCGAGGGACTGAAGCTTTCTTT.

The rearrangement joins TRBV5-1 to TRBJ2-1, with a weak D call TRBD1 (6 bases). Per germline, CDR1 SGHRS and CDR2 YFSETQ. Trimming pared 9 bases from V and 1 base from J, leaving 26 bases between. The CDR3 loop spans 18 amino acids. The DNA for the CDR3 is TGCGCCACCTCCCCGGGCAGGGGAAGCGGCTGGTCCTACAATGAGCAGTTCTTC. Its protein product is CATSPGRGSGWSYNEQFF.

As for this clone: At one of its ends the junction is not consistent with the germline gene, which may arise from a read error. This CDR3 is also generated by other DNA sequences in the sample. The chain links TRBV4-3 to TRBJ1-1; D may be TRBD1 (6 bases). CDR3 length: 16 amino acids. Germline CDR1 is LGHNA and CDR2 is YSLEER. The CDR3 reads CASSQEPGGHFTEAFF. Here the CDR3 DNA reads TGCGCCAGCAGCCAAGAACCTGGGGGACATTTCACTGAAGCCTTCTTT.

The CDR3 here is CASSLVTNTGELFF. DNA of the CDR3: TGTGCCAGCAGTCTAGTTACGAACACCGGGGAGCTGTTTTTT. The chain recombines TRBV25-1 with TRBJ2-2; unclear D gene. Between the trimmed V and J ends, which lost 5 bases and 0 bases, there was a span of 7 bases. Looked up from germline, CDR1 is MGHDK and CDR2 is SYGVNS. The CDR3 extends over 14 amino acids. The whole variable domain, filled in from reference TRBV25-1 and TRBJ2-2, reads EADIYQTPRYLVIGTGKKITLECSQTMGHDKMYWYQQDPGMELHLIHYSYGVNSTEKGDLSSESTVSRIRTEHFPLTLESARPSHTSQYLCASSLVTNTGELFFGEGSRLTVL.

The V gene is TRBV7-8, the J gene TRBJ2-7; 8 bases agree with TRBD2. The germline V gene has CDR1 SGHVS and CDR2 FQNEAQ. The trim removed 5 bases at V and 3 bases at J, leaving 6 bases unmatched. This CDR3 is 14 amino acids long. The CDR3 is CASSLGGEFYEQYF. DNA of the CDR3: TGTGCCAGCAGCCTCGGGGGGGAATTCTACGAGCAGTACTTC. The full variable domain, in which reference TRBV7-8 and TRBJ2-7 provide the parts outside the CDR3, is GAGVSQSPRYKVAKRGQDVALRCDPISGHVSLFWYQQALGQGPEFLTYFQNEAQLDKSGLPSDRFFAERPEGSVSTLKIQRTQQEDSAVYLCASSLGGEFYEQYFGPGTRLTVT.

This clone was recorded once. V usage is TRBV9 and J usage is TRBJ2-7; 7 bases fit TRBD2. J was trimmed by 6 bases and V by 3 bases; bases with no gene match: 3. The CDR3 totals 12 residues. Germline-derived CDR1 and CDR2 are SGDLS and YYNGEE. For the CDR3, the DNA is TGTGCCAGCAGCGGGGGGGGAGGCGAGCAGTACTTC. Protein sequence: CASSGGGGEQYF.

This clone was counted once. The rearrangement links TRBV6-6 to TRBJ2-7, with TRBD1 matching over 9 bases. Trimming at V came to 5 bases and at J to 1 base, leaving 6 bases not matched to a gene. The CDR3 covers 15 residues. The germline V gene has CDR1 MNHNY and CDR2 SVGAGI (reference sequence). The CDR3 loop is CASSQPGQGSYEQYF. CDR3 nucleotide sequence: TGTGCCAGCAGTCAACCGGGACAGGGATCCTACGAGCAGTACTTC.

The J gene is TRBJ2-7, the V gene TRBV14; TRBD1 might be the D (6 bases). V was shortened by 1 base and J by 3 bases, with 10 bases between the two germline ends. In germline, CDR1 is SGHDN, CDR2 FVKESK. There are 14 residues in the CDR3. The CDR3 bases are TGTGCCAGCAGCCAAGTGGGGGCTGACTACGAGCAGTACTTC. Residues: CASSQVGADYEQYF.

The chain joins TRBV5-1 to TRBJ2-3; 10 bases agree with TRBD2. Per the germline V gene, CDR1 is SGHRS and CDR2 is YFSETQ. The CDR3 sequence is 16 residues long. The ends lost 0 bases at V and 4 bases at J; junction bases unmatched: 5. The CDR3 region is CASSLAGLAGADTQYF. CDR3 nucleotide sequence: TGCGCCAGCAGCTTGGCCGGGCTAGCGGGGGCAGATACGCAGTATTTT. The entire variable domain, with the rest obtained from reference TRBV5-1 and TRBJ2-3, is as follows: KAGVTQTPRYLIKTRGQQVTLSCSPISGHRSVSWYQQTPGQGLQFLFEYFSETQRNKGNFPGRFSGRQFSNSRSEMNVSTLELGDSALYLCASSLAGLAGADTQYFGPGTRLTVL.